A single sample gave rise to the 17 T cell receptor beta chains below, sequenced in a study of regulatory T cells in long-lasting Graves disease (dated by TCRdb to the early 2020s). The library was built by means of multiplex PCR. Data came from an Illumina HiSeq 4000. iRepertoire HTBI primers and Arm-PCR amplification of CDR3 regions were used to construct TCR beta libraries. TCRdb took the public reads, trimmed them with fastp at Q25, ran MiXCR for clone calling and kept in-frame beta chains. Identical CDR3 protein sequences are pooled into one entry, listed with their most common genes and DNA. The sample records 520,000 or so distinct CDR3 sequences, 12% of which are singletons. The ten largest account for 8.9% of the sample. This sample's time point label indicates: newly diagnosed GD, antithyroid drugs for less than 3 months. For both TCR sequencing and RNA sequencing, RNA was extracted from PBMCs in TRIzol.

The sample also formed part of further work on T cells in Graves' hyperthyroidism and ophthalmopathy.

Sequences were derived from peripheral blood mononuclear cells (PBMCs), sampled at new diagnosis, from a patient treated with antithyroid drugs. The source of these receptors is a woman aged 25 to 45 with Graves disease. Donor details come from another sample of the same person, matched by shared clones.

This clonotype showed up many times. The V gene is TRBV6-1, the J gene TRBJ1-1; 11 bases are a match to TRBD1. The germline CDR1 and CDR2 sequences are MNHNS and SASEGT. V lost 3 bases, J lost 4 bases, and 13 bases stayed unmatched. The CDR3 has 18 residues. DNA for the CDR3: TGTGCCAGCAGTGATCTGGGCCGATTGGGGACAGGGGGCACTGAAGCTTTCTTT. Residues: CASSDLGRLGTGGTEAFF.

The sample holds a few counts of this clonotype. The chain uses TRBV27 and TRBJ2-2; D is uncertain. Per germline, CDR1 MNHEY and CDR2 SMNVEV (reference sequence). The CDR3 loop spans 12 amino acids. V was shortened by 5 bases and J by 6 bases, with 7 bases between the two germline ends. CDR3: CASSHGAGELFF. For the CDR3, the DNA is TGTGCCAGCAGTCATGGGGCCGGGGAGCTGTTTTTT.

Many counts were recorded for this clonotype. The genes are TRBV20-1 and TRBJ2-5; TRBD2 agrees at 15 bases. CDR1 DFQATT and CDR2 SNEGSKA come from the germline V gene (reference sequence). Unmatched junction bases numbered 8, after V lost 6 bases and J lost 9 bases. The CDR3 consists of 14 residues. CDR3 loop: CSAAGTSGGHAQYF. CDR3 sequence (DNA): TGCAGTGCGGCGGGGACTAGCGGGGGGCATGCCCAGTACTTC.

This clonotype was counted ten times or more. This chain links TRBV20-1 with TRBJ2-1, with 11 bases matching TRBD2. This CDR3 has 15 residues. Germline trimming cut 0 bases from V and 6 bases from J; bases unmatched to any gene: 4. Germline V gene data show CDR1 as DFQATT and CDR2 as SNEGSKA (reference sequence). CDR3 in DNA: TGCAGTGCTAGAGATCCGGGACTAGCGGCCAATGAGCAGTTCTTC. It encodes CSARDPGLAANEQFF.

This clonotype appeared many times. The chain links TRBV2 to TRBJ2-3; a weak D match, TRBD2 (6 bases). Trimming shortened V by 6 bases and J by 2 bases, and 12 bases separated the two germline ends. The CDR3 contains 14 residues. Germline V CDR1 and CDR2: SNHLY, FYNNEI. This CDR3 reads CASRPDYLTDTQYF. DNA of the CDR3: TGTGCCAGCAGGCCGGACTACCTCACAGATACGCAGTATTTT.

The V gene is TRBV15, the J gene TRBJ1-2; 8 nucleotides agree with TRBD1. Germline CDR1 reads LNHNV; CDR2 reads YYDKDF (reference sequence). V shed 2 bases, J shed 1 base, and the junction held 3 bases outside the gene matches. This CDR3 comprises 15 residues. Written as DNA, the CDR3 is TGTGCCACCAGCAGACCCGACAGGGGTAACTATGGCTACACCTTC. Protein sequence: CATSRPDRGNYGYTF.

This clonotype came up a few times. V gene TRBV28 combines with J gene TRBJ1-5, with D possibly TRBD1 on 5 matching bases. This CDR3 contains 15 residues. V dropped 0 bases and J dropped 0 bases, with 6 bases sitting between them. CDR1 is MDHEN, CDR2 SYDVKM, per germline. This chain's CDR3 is CASSLWGDSNQPQHF. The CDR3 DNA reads TGTGCCAGCAGTTTATGGGGGGATAGCAATCAGCCCCAGCATTTT.

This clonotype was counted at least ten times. In DNA, the CDR3 is TGTGCCAGCAGCTTAATTGGGACAGGGGCTTCCTACGAGCAGTACTTC. Amino acid sequence: CASSLIGTGASYEQYF. The rearrangement uses TRBV7-2 and TRBJ2-7, with TRBD1 matching over 10 bases. V was pared by 2 bases and J by 1 base, with 5 bases of the junction left unmatched. The germline gives CDR1 SGHTA, CDR2 FQGNSA. The CDR3 is made up of 16 amino acids.

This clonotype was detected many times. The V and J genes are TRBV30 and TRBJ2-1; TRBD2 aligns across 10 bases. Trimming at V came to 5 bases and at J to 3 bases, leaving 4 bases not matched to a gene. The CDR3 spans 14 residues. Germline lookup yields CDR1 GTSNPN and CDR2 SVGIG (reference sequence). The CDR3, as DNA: TGTGCCTGGGGTACTAGCGGGATCTACAATGAGCAGTTCTTC. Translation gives CAWGTSGIYNEQFF.

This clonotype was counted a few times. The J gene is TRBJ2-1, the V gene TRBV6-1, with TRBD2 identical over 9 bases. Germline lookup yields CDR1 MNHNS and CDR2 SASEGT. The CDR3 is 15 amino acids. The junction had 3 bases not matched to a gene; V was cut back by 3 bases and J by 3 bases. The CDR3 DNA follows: TGTGCCAGCAGTGACGGACTAGCGAGCTACAATGAGCAGTTCTTC. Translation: CASSDGLASYNEQFF.

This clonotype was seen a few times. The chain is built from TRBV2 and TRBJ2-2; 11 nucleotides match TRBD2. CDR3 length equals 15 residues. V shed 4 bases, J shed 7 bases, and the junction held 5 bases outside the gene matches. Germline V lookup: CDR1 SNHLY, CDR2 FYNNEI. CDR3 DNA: TGTGCCAGCAGTGTCCTAGCGGGAGGAGTCGGGGAGCTGTTTTTT. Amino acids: CASSVLAGGVGELFF.

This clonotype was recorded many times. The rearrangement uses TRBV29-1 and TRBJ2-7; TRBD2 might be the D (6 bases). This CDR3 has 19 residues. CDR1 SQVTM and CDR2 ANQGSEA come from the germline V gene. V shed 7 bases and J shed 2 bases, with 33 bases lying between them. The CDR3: CSAVGSSTIFTRGPYEQYF. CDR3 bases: TGCAGCGCTGTCGGGAGCTCTACGATTTTTACGAGAGGTCCCTACGAGCAGTACTTC.

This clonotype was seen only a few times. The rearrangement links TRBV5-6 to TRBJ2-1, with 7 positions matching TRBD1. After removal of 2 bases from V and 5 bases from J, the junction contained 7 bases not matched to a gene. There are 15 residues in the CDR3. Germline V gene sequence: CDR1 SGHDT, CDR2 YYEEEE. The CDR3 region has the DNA TGTGCCAGCAGCTTAGTTGGCAGGGGGAACAATGAGCAGTTCTTC. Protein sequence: CASSLVGRGNNEQFF.

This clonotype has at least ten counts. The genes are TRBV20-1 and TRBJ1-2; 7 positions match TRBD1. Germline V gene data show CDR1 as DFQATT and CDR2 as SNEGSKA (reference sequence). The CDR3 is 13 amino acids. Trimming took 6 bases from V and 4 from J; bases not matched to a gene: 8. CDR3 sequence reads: CSARQGTSYGYTF. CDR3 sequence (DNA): TGCAGTGCACGACAGGGTACGAGCTATGGCTACACCTTC.

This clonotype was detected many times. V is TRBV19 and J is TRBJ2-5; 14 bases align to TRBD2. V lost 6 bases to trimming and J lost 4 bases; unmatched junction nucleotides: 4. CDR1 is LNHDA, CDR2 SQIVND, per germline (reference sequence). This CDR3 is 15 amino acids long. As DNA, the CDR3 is TGTGCCAGTAGGACTAGCGGGAGGGCCCCAGAGACCCAGTACTTC. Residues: CASRTSGRAPETQYF.

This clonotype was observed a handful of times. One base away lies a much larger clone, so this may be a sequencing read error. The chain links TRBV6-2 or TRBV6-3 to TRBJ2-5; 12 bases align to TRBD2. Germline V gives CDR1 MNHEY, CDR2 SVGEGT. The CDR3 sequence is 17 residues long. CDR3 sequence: CASSDPPLAGGPETLYF. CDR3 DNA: TGTGCCAGCAGTGACCCCCCGCTAGCGGGAGGGCCGGAGACCCTGTACTTC.

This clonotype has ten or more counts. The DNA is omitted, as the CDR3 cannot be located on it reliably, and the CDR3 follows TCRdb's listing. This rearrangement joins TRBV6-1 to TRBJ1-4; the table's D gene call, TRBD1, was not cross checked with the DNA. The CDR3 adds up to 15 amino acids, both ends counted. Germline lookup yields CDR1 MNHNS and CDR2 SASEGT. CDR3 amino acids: CASSPFRGRAEKLFF.